The text below deals with one TCR beta chain. Antigen specificity is unknown. The data were obtained in a study of T cell responses to AZD1222 COVID-19 vaccine. Regarding the study as a whole: A reported finding is that nearly half of spike-specific TCRs target unmutated variant regions. Repertoire sampling occurred only after the peak T cell response.

Trimming stripped 0 bases from V and 8 bases from J, with 10 bases between. The CDR3 totals 14 residues. CDR1 is KGHDR, CDR2 SFDVKD, per germline. The table came from immunoSEQ multiplex PCR; TCRdb's copy has only in-frame clones and leaves some out. The profile covers roughly 70,000 clones, with just over 90% appearing a single time and 6.3% taken by the ten largest. The chain carries TRBV24-1 and TRBJ2-1; D is uncertain. The sequence derives from an adult who received the MenACWY meningococcal vaccine as a control. The sequences come from peripheral blood, collected 28 days after the second dose of the MenACWY control vaccine. The CDR3 spells CATSDLVVKHEQFF. The CDR3 DNA follows: TGTGCCACCAGTGATTTGGTGGTGAAGCATGAGCAGTTCTTC.